Listed below are T cell receptor beta chains from one sample, sequenced in a study of T cell repertoires in cytomegalovirus infection. TCRdb reprocessed the reads with MiXCR, giving one entry per CDR3 protein. Here the sample spans hundreds of thousands of distinct CDR3 sequences, around a third being singletons. For these receptors, no antigen is known. The sample in question was cultured CD8+ T cells from PBMCs, obtained from culture after CMV antigen stimulation. These receptors were collected from a human donor in good health (CMV status not recorded). Some clones in this sample may be carry-over from other donors' samples. Each CDR3 is given with its conserved first and last residue. A D gene is named only where the DNA matches it firmly. Rows give clone size only sometimes, using once, few, many, or a class for an expanded clone.

size,D,J,V,DNA,CDR3
-,-,TRBJ2-1,TRBV7-9,TGTGCCAGCAGCTTAGTTCCTAGCAAAGGGGATGAGCATTTCTTC,CASSLVPSKGDEHFF
-,TRBD2,TRBJ2-5,TRBV20-1,TGCAGTGGTACTAGCGGGGTACAAGAGACCCAGTACTTC,CSGTSGVQETQYF
few,TRBD2,TRBJ2-1,TRBV7-2,TGTGCCAGCAGCCCACCGACTAGCGGGTTGAATGAGCAGTTCTTC,CASSPPTSGLNEQFF
-,-,TRBJ1-2,TRBV6-5,TGTGCCAGCACTTATTTAGGCGAGGGAGGCTACACCTTC,CASTYLGEGGYTF
-,-,TRBJ1-5,TRBV19,TGTGCTAGTAGTATCGCGGGTTGGAATCAGCCCCAGCATTTT,CASSIAGWNQPQHF
many,TRBD2,TRBJ2-1,TRBV7-2,TGTGCCAGCAGCTTAGTTCCTAGCGGGGGGTTTGGTAATGAGCAGTTCTTC,CASSLVPSGGFGNEQFF
-,TRBD1,TRBJ1-5,TRBV20-1,TGCAGTGCTAGAGGTAACAGGGGTTGGCAGCCCCAGCATTTT,CSARGNRGWQPQHF
-,TRBD1,TRBJ1-2,TRBV18,TGTGCCAGCTCACCACCAGACAGGGGGCTTGATGGCTACACCTTC,CASSPPDRGLDGYTF
few,TRBD1,TRBJ1-1,TRBV19,TGTGCCAGTAGTATCCCCGGGACAGGGGTCACTGAAGCTTTCTTT,CASSIPGTGVTEAFF
few,TRBD1,TRBJ2-1,TRBV7-6,TGTGCCAGCAGCTTAGACCCTAGGGGACAGGGGTTTTACAATGAGCAGTTCTTC,CASSLDPRGQGFYNEQFF
-,-,TRBJ1-1,TRBV2,TGTGCCAGCAGTGAAGCGCCGACTACACGTTTTGGAGCTTTCTTT,CASSEAPTTRFGAFF
-,TRBD1,TRBJ1-2,TRBV12-3/TRBV12-4,TGTGCCAGCAGTCCCGTCGGGACAGGGGATGGCTACACCTTC,CASSPVGTGDGYTF
few,TRBD2,TRBJ2-1,TRBV7-9,TGTGCCAGCAGCGCCAAACTAGCGGATCCCTCCTACAATGAGCAGTTCTTC,CASSAKLADPSYNEQFF
many,-,TRBJ1-2,TRBV12-3/TRBV12-4,TGTGCCAGCAGTTTAACAAGCCGTGGGAGCTACACCTTC,CASSLTSRGSYTF
many,-,TRBJ2-3,TRBV7-2,TGTGCGAGGCGAAGGACAGATACGCAGTATTTT,CARRRTDTQYF
-,-,TRBJ2-2,TRBV7-6,TGTGCCAGCAGCTTAGATCGCTCATTGACCGGGGAGCTGTTTTTT,CASSLDRSLTGELFF
many,TRBD1,TRBJ1-2,TRBV7-9,TGTGCCAGCAGCTGGGGACAGGATCTGGGTGGCTACACCTTC,CASSWGQDLGGYTF
many,TRBD1,TRBJ1-1,TRBV7-2,TGTGCCGTTCCACAGGGGGTAACCGCTGAAGCTTTCTTT,CAVPQGVTAEAFF
-,-,TRBJ1-2,TRBV6-2/TRBV6-3,TGTGCCAGCAGTTTACTGAAGAACTATGGCTACACCTTC,CASSLLKNYGYTF
many,TRBD1,TRBJ1-2,TRBV7-9,TGTGCCAGCAGCTATGGACAGGGCTATGGCTACACCTTC,CASSYGQGYGYTF
many,-,TRBJ1-2,TRBV12-3/TRBV12-4,TGCGCCAGCAGCCAGAACAGGGCGGACGGCTACACCTTC,CASSQNRADGYTF
many,TRBD2,TRBJ2-1,TRBV27,TGTGCCAGCAGCTCGGGGGGGCCGTACAATGAGCAGTTCTTC,CASSSGGPYNEQFF
-,-,TRBJ2-2,TRBV6-6,TGTGCCAGCAGTTACCCTGGGGGCGAGAACACCGGGGAGCTGTTTTTT,CASSYPGGENTGELFF
many,TRBD2,TRBJ2-1,TRBV7-6,TGTGCCAGCAGCTTACTAGCGGGGAGTAACAATGAGCAGTTCTTC,CASSLLAGSNNEQFF
-,TRBD1,TRBJ2-3,TRBV10-3,TGTGCCATCAGTGAGTCCGTGACAGGGATCACAGATACGCAGTATTTT,CAISESVTGITDTQYF
-,-,TRBJ1-6,TRBV7-8,TGTGCCAGCAGCTTAGCAGGGTTGAATTCACCCCTCCACTTT,CASSLAGLNSPLHF
few,-,TRBJ1-2,TRBV12-3/TRBV12-4,TGTGCCAGCAGTCCAAGCGACAGCTTCTATGGCTACACCTTC,CASSPSDSFYGYTF
-,-,TRBJ2-2,TRBV11-1,TGTGCCAGCGAGACAGAAACGAACACCGGGGAGCTGTTTTTT,CASETETNTGELFF
many,TRBD1,TRBJ2-2,TRBV7-9,TGTGCCAGCAGCATCGGACAGGGGGCGAGCACCGGGGAGCTGTTTTTT,CASSIGQGASTGELFF
few,TRBD2,TRBJ2-2,TRBV20-1,TGCAGTGCCCATAGGCTAGCGGGGGCAAACACCGGGGAGCTGTTTTTT,CSAHRLAGANTGELFF
-,-,TRBJ2-1,TRBV25-1,TGTGCCAGCAGTGAAGGGGCGGAATACAATGAGCAGTTCTTC,CASSEGAEYNEQFF
many,TRBD1,TRBJ1-2,TRBV7-9,TGTGTAGGAACAGGGGGCGCTTCCGGCTATGGCTACACCTTC,CVGTGGASGYGYTF
-,TRBD2,TRBJ2-1,TRBV13,TGTGCCAGCAATCCCACGGGGGGAAGGACCTACAATGAGCAGTTCTTC,CASNPTGGRTYNEQFF
-,-,TRBJ1-5,TRBV4-1,TGCGCCAGCAGCCCGGACTTGTATAGCAATCAGCCCCAGCATTTT,CASSPDLYSNQPQHF
-,-,TRBJ2-2,TRBV27,TGTGCCAGCAGTGGGGACACGTCGTACACCGGGGAGCTGTTTTTT,CASSGDTSYTGELFF
-,-,TRBJ1-1,TRBV6-5,TGTGCCAGCAGTTACGGGCTCCTTACTGAAGCTTTCTTT,CASSYGLLTEAFF
-,TRBD2,TRBJ2-3,TRBV3-1,TGTGCCAGCAGCCATCCCAGCGGGGGGAGAGATACGCAGTATTTT,CASSHPSGGRDTQYF
many,TRBD2,TRBJ2-1,TRBV7-2,TGTGCCAGCAGCCCGGCGGGGGACAATGAGCAGTTCTTC,CASSPAGDNEQFF
few,-,TRBJ1-1,TRBV13,TGTGCCAGCAGCGCGTTTAGGTGGGGTCAGACGGCGGGAGGCGACACTGAAGCTTTCTTT,CASSAFRWGQTAGGDTEAFF
-,-,TRBJ2-5,TRBV28,TGTGCCTCTCAGGGGGGGGGGGAGACCCAGTACTTC,CASQGGGETQYF
few,TRBD2,TRBJ2-3,TRBV28,TGTGCCAGCAGTTTACAGCCGGGACTAGCCTTCACCCCGGGCACAGATACGCAGTATTTT,CASSLQPGLAFTPGTDTQYF
-,TRBD1,TRBJ1-5,TRBV20-1,TGCAGTGCTAGAGATTTTAAGGGGACAGGGGGTTTCTCAAGCAATCAGCCCCAGCATTTT,CSARDFKGTGGFSSNQPQHF
-,TRBD2,TRBJ2-2,TRBV4-2,TGTGCCAGCAGCCCGACGGGGGGAGGCACCGGGGAGCTGTTTTTT,CASSPTGGGTGELFF
few,TRBD1,TRBJ1-3,TRBV12-3/TRBV12-4,TGTGCCAGCAGTATAGGGACAGGGAGCGGAAACACCATATATTTT,CASSIGTGSGNTIYF
-,TRBD2,TRBJ2-7,TRBV29-1,TGCAGCGTTGAAGGTCTAGCGGGGGACCGTTTCTCCTACGAGCAGTACTTC,CSVEGLAGDRFSYEQYF
-,TRBD2,TRBJ2-1,TRBV28,TGTGTCAGCAGTCCACTGACTAGCGGGGATCACAATGAGCAGTTCTTC,CVSSPLTSGDHNEQFF
many,TRBD1,TRBJ2-2,TRBV7-2,TGTGCCAGCAGCTTAGCCCTTTCCAGGGGGCGCGGCACCGGGGAGCTGTTTTTT,CASSLALSRGRGTGELFF
many,-,TRBJ2-1,TRBV7-9,TGTGCCAGCGAGCGCGATTCTTACAATGAGCAGTTCTTC,CASERDSYNEQFF
few,TRBD2,TRBJ2-3,TRBV6-1,TGTGCCAGCAGTGCTAGCGGAGTCAGCACAGATACGCAGTATTTT,CASSASGVSTDTQYF
-,-,TRBJ1-2,TRBV6-5,TGTGCCAGCAGTCACGGGACGGCCCATGGCTACACCTTC,CASSHGTAHGYTF
few,-,TRBJ2-1,TRBV15,TGTGCCACCAGAAATTTGGGGGGCTTTTACAATGAGCAGTTCTTC,CATRNLGGFYNEQFF
-,-,TRBJ2-1,TRBV27,TGTGCCAGCAGTTCAGGGGTGTGGTCGGAGCAGTTCTTC,CASSSGVWSEQFF
few,TRBD1,TRBJ2-2,TRBV2,TGTGCCAGCCTCGACAGGGCCGGGGAGCTGTTTTTT,CASLDRAGELFF